The 17 T cell receptor beta chains below come from one sample, sequenced in a study of shared clonotypes between healthy human individuals. The repertoire was sequenced with immunoSEQ multiplex PCR; TCRdb's copy has only in-frame clones and lacks some. Counted here are about 520,000 clones, around 85% occurring once; the ten biggest clones make up over 9.5%. The material sequenced was PBMCs. All receptors derive from a woman aged 35 to 49 in good health. Some clones in this sample may be carry-over from other donors' samples.

V gene TRBV9 combines with J gene TRBJ2-1; possibly TRBD2 for D (5 bases). CDR3 length: 16 residues. V lost 5 bases and J 4 bases, leaving 19 bases between the germline ends. Germline CDR1 is SGDLS and CDR2 is YYNGEE. CDR3 bases: TGTGCCAGCAGAGCCCTCGGTAGCGCCTCTTACAATGAGCAGTTCTTC. Translated, it gives CASRALGSASYNEQFF. Variable domain in full (rest from reference TRBV9 and TRBJ2-1): DSGVTQTPKHLITATGQRVTLRCSPRSGDLSVYWYQQSLDQGLQFLIQYYNGEERAKGNILERFSAQQFPDLHSELNLSSLELGDSALYFCASRALGSASYNEQFFGPGTRLTVL.

Only one count was recorded for this clone. V is TRBV15 and J is TRBJ2-2; weak D call: TRBD2 (5 bases). The CDR3 has 14 amino acids. Germline CDR1 is LNHNV and CDR2 is YYDKDF (reference sequence). Trimming removed 8 bases from V and 7 bases from J, with 17 bases in between. DNA for the CDR3: TGTGCCACCTCTCCGGCCGAGGGTAACGGGGAGCTGTTTTTT. Protein sequence: CATSPAEGNGELFF. The full variable domain, in which reference TRBV15 and TRBJ2-2 provide the parts outside the CDR3, is DAMVIQNPRYQVTQFGKPVTLSCSQTLNHNVMYWYQQKSSQAPKLLFHYYDKDFNNEADTPDNFQSRRPNTSFCFLDIRSPGLGDTAMYLCATSPAEGNGELFFGEGSRLTVL.

This clone was seen only a few times. The chain employs TRBV27 and TRBJ2-7; unclear D gene. There are 15 residues in the CDR3. V was pared by 3 bases and J by 3 bases, with 15 bases between. The germline CDR1 and CDR2 sequences are MNHEY and SMNVEV (reference sequence). The CDR3 DNA reads TGTGCCAGCAGTTTCCTTCGTGGCGGCAACTACGAGCAGTACTTC. Its translation is CASSFLRGGNYEQYF.

The genes are TRBV28 and TRBJ1-2; D is undetermined. Germline CDR1 is MDHEN and CDR2 is SYDVKM. V was cut by 4 bases and J by 5 bases, with 20 bases left in between. This CDR3 comprises 16 residues. The CDR3 sequence: CASSYPHLTSAYGYTF. CDR3 DNA: TGTGCCAGCAGTTACCCCCATCTTACTAGCGCTTATGGCTACACCTTC.

The chain uses TRBV19 and TRBJ2-1, with 7 bases fitting TRBD2. The CDR3 covers 14 residues. V was clipped by 7 bases and J by 5 bases; unmatched bases: 8. The germline gives CDR1 LNHDA, CDR2 SQIVND (reference sequence). DNA for the CDR3: TGTGCCAGTAAGCGGACGGGAGGAGACAATGAGCAGTTCTTC. Translated: CASKRTGGDNEQFF. The full variable domain, with the rest looked up from reference TRBV19 and TRBJ2-1, is DGGITQSPKYLFRKEGQNVTLSCEQNLNHDAMYWYRQDPGQGLRLIYYSQIVNDFQKGDIAEGYSVSREKKESFPLTVTSAQKNPTAFYLCASKRTGGDNEQFFGPGTRLTVL.

A note on this clone: A read error is likely here: a far larger clone is one base away. The chain links TRBV30 to TRBJ2-7; no reliable D call. The germline gives CDR1 GTSNPN, CDR2 SVGIG (reference sequence). V was cut by 7 bases and J by 3 bases, with 16 bases left in between. There are 13 residues in the CDR3. The CDR3 nucleotides are TGTGCCTTTCGATGGAGTGCCAACTACGAGCAGTACTTC. Translation gives CAFRWSANYEQYF.

The V call is TRBV28, the J call TRBJ1-1; TRBD1 matches at 8 bases. The CDR3 totals 15 residues. J was trimmed by 1 base and V by 6 bases; bases with no gene match: 7. Germline CDR1 and CDR2: MDHEN and SYDVKM. The CDR3 sequence is CASSARTGWNTEAFF. CDR3 in DNA: TGTGCCAGCAGCGCCAGGACAGGGTGGAACACTGAAGCTTTCTTT.

CDR3 coding DNA: TGTGCCAGCAGCTCGACAGGGTTCATGAACACTGAAGCTTTCTTT. Translated: CASSSTGFMNTEAFF. The chain carries TRBV7-6 and TRBJ1-1; TRBD1 matches at 7 bases. The germline V gene encodes CDR1 SGHVS and CDR2 FNYEAQ. The CDR3 sequence is 15 residues long. V shed 4 bases, J shed 0 bases, and the junction held 5 bases outside the gene matches.

The count of this clone is one. The chain uses TRBV9 and TRBJ2-7; no clear D gene. V was cut by 0 bases and J by 2 bases, with 9 bases left in between. This CDR3 region has 14 residues. Germline CDR1 SGDLS, CDR2 YYNGEE. For the CDR3, the DNA is TGTGCCAGCAGCGTAGGGGGTAGGACCTACGAGCAGTACTTC. As protein: CASSVGGRTYEQYF.

The chain uses TRBV6-6 and TRBJ2-7; D is ambiguous. V lost 6 bases to trimming and J lost 4 bases, with 10 bases between them. Germline V gives CDR1 MNHNY, CDR2 SVGAGI (reference sequence). The CDR3 loop spans 12 amino acids. The CDR3 sequence is CASRGWVYEQYF. The CDR3 coding sequence is TGTGCCAGCAGGGGTTGGGTGTACGAGCAGTACTTC.

This clone was seen only once. The chain recombines TRBV11-2 with TRBJ2-3; 8 bases are a match to TRBD1. The V gene end was trimmed by 0 bases and the J gene end by 3 bases; junction bases not matched to a gene: 8. Germline CDR1 SGHAT, CDR2 FQNNGV. The CDR3 length is 17 residues. The CDR3 region has the DNA TGTGCCAGCAGCTTAGATCTTAGGACAGGGAGGACAGATACGCAGTATTTT. It encodes CASSLDLRTGRTDTQYF.

This chain joins TRBV9 and TRBJ2-3, with D unresolved. V dropped 6 bases and J dropped 4 bases, with 15 bases sitting between them. The CDR3 is made up of 14 amino acids. Looked up from germline, CDR1 is SGDLS and CDR2 is YYNGEE. CDR3 nucleotides: TGTGCCAGCACTATGACGTATCAGGCAGATACGCAGTATTTT. It specifies CASTMTYQADTQYF.

This chain joins TRBV4-3 and TRBJ2-5; 9 bases agree with TRBD1. CDR1 and CDR2 (germline): LGHNA, YSLEER. V lost 3 bases and J lost 4; bases outside the gene matches: 0. This CDR3 is 13 amino acids long. The CDR3 DNA reads TGCGCCAGCAGCCAGGACAGGGGAGAGACCCAGTACTTC. Encoded protein: CASSQDRGETQYF.

The genes are TRBV6-5 and TRBJ1-5; D is ambiguous. Between the trimmed V and J ends, which lost 4 bases and 6 bases, there was a span of 16 bases. The CDR3 spans 15 residues. The V gene's germline CDR1 is MNHEY and CDR2 SVGAGI. The CDR3 sequence: CASSLGPGGGQPQHF. As DNA, the CDR3 is TGTGCCAGCAGTTTAGGACCTGGCGGTGGTCAGCCCCAGCATTTT.

This clone showed up just once. This likely reflects a read error, since a far larger clone is one base away. This chain uses TRBV30 with TRBJ1-5; possible D gene TRBD1, 5 bases. Germline-derived CDR1 and CDR2 are GTSNPN and SVGIG (reference sequence). This CDR3 has 15 residues. The CDR3: CARSLTGPSNQPQHF. CDR3 bases: TGTGCCCGGAGTCTGACGGGGCCTAGCAATCAGCCCCAGCATTTT.

V is TRBV30 and J is TRBJ2-2, with TRBD1 identical over 10 bases. V lost 6 bases, J lost 5 bases, and 9 bases stayed unmatched. Germline V lookup: CDR1 GTSNPN, CDR2 SVGIG (reference sequence). The CDR3 spans 15 residues. The CDR3 bases are TGTGCCTGCCCTCGGACAGGGGGTCGAACCGGGGAGCTGTTTTTT. As protein: CACPRTGGRTGELFF.

A remark on this clone: The sample has other DNA sequences that encode this CDR3 too. This rearrangement joins TRBV7-8 to TRBJ1-5; D unclear. CDR1 and CDR2 (germline): SGHVS, FQNEAQ. Trimming cost V 1 base and J 7 bases, with 5 bases left between them. The length of the CDR3 is 12 residues. CDR3 loop: CASSLVGQPQHF. The DNA of the CDR3 is TGTGCCAGCAGCTTAGTTGGCCAGCCCCAGCATTTT. The whole variable domain, remainder taken from reference TRBV7-8 and TRBJ1-5, is GAGVSQSPRYKVAKRGQDVALRCDPISGHVSLFWYQQALGQGPEFLTYFQNEAQLDKSGLPSDRFFAERPEGSVSTLKIQRTQQEDSAVYLCASSLVGQPQHFGDGTRLSIL.